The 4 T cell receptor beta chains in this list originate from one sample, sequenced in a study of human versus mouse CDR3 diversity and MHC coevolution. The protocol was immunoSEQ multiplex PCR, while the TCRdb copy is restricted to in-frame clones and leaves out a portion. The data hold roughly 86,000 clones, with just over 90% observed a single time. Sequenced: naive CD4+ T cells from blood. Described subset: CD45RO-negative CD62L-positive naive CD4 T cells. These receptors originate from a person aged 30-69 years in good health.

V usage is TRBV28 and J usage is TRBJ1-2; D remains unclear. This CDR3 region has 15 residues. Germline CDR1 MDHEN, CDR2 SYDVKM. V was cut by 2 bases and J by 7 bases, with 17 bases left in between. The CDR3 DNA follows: TGTGCCAGCAGTTTAGGGCCGGCCAGCGGGTCTGGCTACACCTTC. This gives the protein CASSLGPASGSGYTF.

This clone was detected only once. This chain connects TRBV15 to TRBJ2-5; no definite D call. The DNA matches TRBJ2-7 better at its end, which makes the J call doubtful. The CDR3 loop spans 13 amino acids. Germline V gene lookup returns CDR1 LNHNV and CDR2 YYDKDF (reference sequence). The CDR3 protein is CATSRDLTYEQYF. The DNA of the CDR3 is TGTGCCACCAGCAGAGATTTAACTTACGAGCAGTACTTC.

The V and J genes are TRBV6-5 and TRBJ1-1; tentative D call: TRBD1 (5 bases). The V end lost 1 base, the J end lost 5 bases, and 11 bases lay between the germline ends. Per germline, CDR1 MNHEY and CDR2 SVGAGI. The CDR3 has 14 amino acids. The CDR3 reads CASSYLGGVTEAFF. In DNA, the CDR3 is TGTGCCAGCAGTTACTTGGGGGGAGTAACTGAAGCTTTCTTT.

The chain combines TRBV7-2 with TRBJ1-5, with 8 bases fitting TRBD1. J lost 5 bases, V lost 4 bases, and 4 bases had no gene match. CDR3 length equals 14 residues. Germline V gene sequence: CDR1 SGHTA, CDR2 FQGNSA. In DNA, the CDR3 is TGTGCCAGCAGCTCCGACAGGGGCGATCAGCCCCAGCATTTT. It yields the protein CASSSDRGDQPQHF.